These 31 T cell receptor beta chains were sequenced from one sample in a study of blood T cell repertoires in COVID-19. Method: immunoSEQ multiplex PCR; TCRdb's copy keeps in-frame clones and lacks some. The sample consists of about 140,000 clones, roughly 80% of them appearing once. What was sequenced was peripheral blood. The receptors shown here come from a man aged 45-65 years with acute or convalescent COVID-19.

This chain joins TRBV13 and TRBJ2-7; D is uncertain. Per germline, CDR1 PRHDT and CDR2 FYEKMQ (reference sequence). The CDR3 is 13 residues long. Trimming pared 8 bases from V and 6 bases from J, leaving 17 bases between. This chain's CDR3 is CASLPQKWSEQYV. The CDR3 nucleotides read TGTGCCAGCCTGCCACAAAAATGGAGCGAGCAGTACGTC.

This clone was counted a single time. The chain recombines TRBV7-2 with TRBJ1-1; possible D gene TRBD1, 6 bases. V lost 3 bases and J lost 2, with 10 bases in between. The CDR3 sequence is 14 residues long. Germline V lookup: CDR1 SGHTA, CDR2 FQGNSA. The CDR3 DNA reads TGTGCCAGCAGCTTGCAGGGGATAAACACTGAAGCTTTCTTT. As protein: CASSLQGINTEAFF.

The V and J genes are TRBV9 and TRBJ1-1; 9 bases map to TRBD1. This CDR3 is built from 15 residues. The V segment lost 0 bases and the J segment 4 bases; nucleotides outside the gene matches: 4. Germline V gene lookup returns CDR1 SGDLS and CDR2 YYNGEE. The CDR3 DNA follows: TGTGCCAGCAGCGTAGGGGTGGACAGGGGCACTGAAGCTTTCTTT. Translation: CASSVGVDRGTEAFF.

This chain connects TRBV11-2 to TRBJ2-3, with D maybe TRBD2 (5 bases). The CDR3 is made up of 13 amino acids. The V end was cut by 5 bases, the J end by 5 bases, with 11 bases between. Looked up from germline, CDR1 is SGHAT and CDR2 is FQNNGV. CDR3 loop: CASSPPSGDTQYF. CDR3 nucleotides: TGTGCCAGCAGCCCGCCCAGCGGAGATACGCAGTATTTT. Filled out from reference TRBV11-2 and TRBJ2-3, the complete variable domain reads EAGVAQSPRYKIIEKRQSVAFWCNPISGHATLYWYQQILGQGPKLLIQFQNNGVVDDSQLPKDRFSAERLKGVDSTLKIQPAKLEDSAVYLCASSPPSGDTQYFGPGTRLTVL.

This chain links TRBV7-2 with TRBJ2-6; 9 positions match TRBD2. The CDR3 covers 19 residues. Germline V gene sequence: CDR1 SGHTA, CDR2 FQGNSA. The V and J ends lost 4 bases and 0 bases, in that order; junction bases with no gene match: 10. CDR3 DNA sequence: TGTGCCAGCAGCTCATGGTGGCTAGCGGGGCCCTCTGGGGCCAACGTCCTGACTTTC. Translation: CASSSWWLAGPSGANVLTF. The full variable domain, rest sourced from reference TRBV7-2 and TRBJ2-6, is GAGVSQSPSNKVTEKGKDVELRCDPISGHTALYWYRQSLGQGLEFLIYFQGNSAPDKSGLPSDRFSAERTGGSVSTLTIQRTQQEDSAVYLCASSSWWLAGPSGANVLTFGAGSRLTVL.

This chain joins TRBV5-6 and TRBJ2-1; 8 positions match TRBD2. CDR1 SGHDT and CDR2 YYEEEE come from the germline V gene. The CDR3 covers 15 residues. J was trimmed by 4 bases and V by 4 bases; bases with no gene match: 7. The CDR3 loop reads CASSPGGGLYNEQFF. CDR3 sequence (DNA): TGTGCCAGCAGCCCGGGAGGGGGGCTTTACAATGAGCAGTTCTTC.

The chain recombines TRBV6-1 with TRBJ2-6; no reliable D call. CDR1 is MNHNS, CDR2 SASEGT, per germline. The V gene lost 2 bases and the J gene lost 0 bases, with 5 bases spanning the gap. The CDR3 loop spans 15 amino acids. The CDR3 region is CASSESFSGANVLTF. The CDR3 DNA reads TGTGCCAGCAGTGAATCCTTCTCTGGGGCCAACGTCCTGACTTTC.

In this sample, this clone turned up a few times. CDR3: CASTSAGQGMNTEAFF. The CDR3 region has the DNA TGTGCCAGTACCAGCGCCGGACAGGGAATGAACACTGAAGCTTTCTTT. V gene TRBV19 combines with J gene TRBJ1-1, with 8 nucleotides matching TRBD1. The V gene's germline CDR1 is LNHDA and CDR2 SQIVND (reference sequence). The junction had 10 bases not matched to a gene; V was cut back by 7 bases and J by 0 bases. The CDR3 runs 16 residues.

This CDR3 reads CASSPSGVDEQFF. CDR3 nucleotide sequence: TGTGCCAGCAGCCCTTCGGGGGTCGATGAGCAGTTCTTC. V is TRBV9 and J is TRBJ2-1; TRBD2 is a possible D gene (6 bases). Germline-derived CDR1 and CDR2 are SGDLS and YYNGEE. The CDR3 covers 13 residues. V gave up 4 bases and J gave up 8 bases, with 13 bases separating them.

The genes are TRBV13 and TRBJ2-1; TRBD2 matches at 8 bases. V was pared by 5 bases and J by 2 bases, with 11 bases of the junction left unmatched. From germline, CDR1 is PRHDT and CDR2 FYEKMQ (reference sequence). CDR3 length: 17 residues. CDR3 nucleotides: TGTGCCAGCAGCCGAATGGCGGGGGGTAATACCTACAATGAGCAGTTCTTC. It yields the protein CASSRMAGGNTYNEQFF. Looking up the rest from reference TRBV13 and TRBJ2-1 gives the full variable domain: AAGVIQSPRHLIKEKRETATLKCYPIPRHDTVYWYQQGPGQDPQFLISFYEKMQSDKGSIPDRFSAQQFSDYHSELNMSSLELGDSALYFCASSRMAGGNTYNEQFFGPGTRLTVL.

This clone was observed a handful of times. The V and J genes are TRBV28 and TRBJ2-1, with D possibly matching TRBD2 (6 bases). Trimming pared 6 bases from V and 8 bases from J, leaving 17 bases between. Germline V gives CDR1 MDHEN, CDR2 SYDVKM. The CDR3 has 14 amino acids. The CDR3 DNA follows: TGTGCCAGCAGGGACCCCCTTCCGGGGGATGAGCAGTTCTTC. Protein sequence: CASRDPLPGDEQFF.

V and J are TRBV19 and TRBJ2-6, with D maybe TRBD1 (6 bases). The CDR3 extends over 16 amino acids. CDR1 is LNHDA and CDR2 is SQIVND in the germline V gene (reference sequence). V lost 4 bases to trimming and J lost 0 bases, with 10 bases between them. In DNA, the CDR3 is TGTGCCAGTAGTACCGGACAGACCTCTGGGGCCAACGTCCTGACTTTC. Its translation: CASSTGQTSGANVLTF.

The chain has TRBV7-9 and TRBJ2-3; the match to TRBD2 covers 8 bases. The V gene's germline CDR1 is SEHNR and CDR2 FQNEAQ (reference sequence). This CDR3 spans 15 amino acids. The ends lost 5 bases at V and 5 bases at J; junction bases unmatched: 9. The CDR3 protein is CASSPRGGQEDTQYF. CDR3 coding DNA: TGTGCCAGCAGCCCCCGGGGGGGCCAGGAAGATACGCAGTATTTT.

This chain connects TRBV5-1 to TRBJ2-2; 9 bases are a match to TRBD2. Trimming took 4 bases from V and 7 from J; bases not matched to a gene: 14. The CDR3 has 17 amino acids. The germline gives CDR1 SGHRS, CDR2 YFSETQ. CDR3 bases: TGCGCCAGCAGCCGCAATCCGGGACTAGCCTCTGTCGGGGAGCTGTTTTTT. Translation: CASSRNPGLASVGELFF.

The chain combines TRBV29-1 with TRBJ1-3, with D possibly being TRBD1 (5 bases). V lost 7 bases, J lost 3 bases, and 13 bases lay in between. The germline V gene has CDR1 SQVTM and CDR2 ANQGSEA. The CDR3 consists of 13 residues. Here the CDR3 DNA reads TGCAGCGCCCAGGGAGGGAATGGAAACACCATATATTTT. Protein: CSAQGGNGNTIYF.

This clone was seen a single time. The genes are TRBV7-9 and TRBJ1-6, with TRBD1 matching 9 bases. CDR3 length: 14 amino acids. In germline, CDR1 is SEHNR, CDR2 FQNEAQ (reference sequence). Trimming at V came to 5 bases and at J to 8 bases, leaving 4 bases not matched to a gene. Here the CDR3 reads CASSLGQGDSPLHF. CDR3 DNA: TGTGCCAGCAGCCTGGGACAGGGCGATTCACCCCTCCACTTT.

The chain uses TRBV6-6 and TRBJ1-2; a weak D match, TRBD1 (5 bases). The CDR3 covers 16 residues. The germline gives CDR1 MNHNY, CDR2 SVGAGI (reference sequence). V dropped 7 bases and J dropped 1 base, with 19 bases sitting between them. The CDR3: CASTPWEGRVNYGYTF. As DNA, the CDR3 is TGTGCCAGCACCCCGTGGGAGGGGAGGGTTAACTATGGCTACACCTTC.

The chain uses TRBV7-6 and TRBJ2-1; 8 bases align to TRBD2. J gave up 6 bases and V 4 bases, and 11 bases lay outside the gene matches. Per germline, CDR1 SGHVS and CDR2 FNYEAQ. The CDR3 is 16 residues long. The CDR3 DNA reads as TGTGCCAGCAGCTCCCCCAGCCAGCGGGGGATCAATGAGCAGTTCTTC. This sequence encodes CASSSPSQRGINEQFF.

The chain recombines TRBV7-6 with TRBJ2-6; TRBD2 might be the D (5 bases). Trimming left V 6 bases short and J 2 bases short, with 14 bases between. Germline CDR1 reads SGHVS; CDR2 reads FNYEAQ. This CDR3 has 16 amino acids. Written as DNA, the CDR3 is TGTGCCAGCAGTGAGGGAAGTGGTGCTGGGGCCAACGTCCTGACTTTC. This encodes CASSEGSGAGANVLTF.

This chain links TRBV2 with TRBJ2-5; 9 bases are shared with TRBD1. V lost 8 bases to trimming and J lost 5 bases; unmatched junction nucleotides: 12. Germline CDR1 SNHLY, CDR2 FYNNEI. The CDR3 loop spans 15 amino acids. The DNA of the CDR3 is TGTGCCAGCGCTAACGCAGGGACAGGGTTGGAGACCCAGTACTTC. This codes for CASANAGTGLETQYF.

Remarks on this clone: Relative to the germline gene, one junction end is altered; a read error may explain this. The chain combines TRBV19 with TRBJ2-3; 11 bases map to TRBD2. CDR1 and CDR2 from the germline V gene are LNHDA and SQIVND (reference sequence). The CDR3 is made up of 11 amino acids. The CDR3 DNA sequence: TGTGCCACCACACCGGGACTAGCGGTGCATTTT. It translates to CATTPGLAVHF.

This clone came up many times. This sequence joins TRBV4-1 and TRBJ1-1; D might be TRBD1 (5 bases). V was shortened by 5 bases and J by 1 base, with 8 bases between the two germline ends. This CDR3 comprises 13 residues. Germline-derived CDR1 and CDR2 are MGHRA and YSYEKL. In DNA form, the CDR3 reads TGCGCCAGCAGCTACAGGACGAACACTGAAGCTTTCTTT. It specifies CASSYRTNTEAFF.

The CDR3: CASTDLDRVVGYTF. The DNA for the CDR3 is TGTGCCAGTACCGACCTTGACAGGGTTGTCGGCTACACCTTC. The chain uses TRBV19 and TRBJ1-2, with 7 positions matching TRBD1. V lost 7 bases and J lost 8; bases outside the gene matches: 13. Germline V gives CDR1 LNHDA, CDR2 SQIVND (reference sequence). The CDR3 has 14 amino acids.

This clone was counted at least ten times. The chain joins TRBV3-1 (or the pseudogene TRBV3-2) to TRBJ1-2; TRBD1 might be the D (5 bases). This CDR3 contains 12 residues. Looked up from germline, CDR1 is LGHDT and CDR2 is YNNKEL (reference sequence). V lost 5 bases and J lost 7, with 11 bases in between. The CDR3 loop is CASSWQGSGYTF. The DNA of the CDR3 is TGTGCCAGCAGCTGGCAGGGTAGTGGCTACACCTTC.

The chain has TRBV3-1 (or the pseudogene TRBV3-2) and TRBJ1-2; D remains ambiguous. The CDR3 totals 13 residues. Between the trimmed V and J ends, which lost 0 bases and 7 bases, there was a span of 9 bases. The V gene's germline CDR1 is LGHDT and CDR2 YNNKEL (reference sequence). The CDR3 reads CASSQDTAGGYTF. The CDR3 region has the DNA TGTGCCAGCAGCCAAGATACAGCGGGTGGCTACACCTTC.

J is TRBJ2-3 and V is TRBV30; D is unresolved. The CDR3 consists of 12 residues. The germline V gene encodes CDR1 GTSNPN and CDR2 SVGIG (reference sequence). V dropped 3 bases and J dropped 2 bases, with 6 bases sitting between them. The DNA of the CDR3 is TGTGCCTGGAGCGGAGCCACAGATACGCAGTATTTT. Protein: CAWSGATDTQYF.

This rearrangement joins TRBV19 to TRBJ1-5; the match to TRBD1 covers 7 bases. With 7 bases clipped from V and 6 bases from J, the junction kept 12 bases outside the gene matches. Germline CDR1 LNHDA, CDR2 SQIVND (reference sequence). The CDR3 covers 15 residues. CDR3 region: CASKTLTGEGQPQHF. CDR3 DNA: TGTGCCAGTAAGACACTCACAGGGGAAGGTCAGCCCCAGCATTTT.

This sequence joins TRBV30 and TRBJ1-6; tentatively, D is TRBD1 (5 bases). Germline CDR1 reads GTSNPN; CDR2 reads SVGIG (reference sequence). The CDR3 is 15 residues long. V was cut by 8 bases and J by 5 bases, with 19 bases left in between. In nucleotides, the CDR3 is TGTGCCGGCCGCCGGCAGGGTTTCAATAATTCACCCCTCCACTTT. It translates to CAGRRQGFNNSPLHF. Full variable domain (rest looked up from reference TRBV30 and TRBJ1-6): SQTIHQWPATLVQPVGSPLSLECTVEGTSNPNLYWYRQAAGRGLQLLFYSVGIGQISSEVPQNLSASRPQDRQFILSSKKLLLSDSGFYLCAGRRQGFNNSPLHFGNGTRLTVT.

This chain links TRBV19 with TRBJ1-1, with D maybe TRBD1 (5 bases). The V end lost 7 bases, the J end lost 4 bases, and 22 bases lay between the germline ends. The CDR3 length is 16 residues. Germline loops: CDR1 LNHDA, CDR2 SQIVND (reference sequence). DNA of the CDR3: TGTGCCAGTATACGAATGTCAGGGCCCTCGGCCACTGAAGCTTTCTTT. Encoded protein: CASIRMSGPSATEAFF.

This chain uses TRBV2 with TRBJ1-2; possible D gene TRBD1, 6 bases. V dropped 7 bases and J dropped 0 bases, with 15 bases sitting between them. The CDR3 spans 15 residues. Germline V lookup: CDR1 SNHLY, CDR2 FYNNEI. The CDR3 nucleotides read TGTGCCAGCATCGTGGGAGGGGGGGCTAACTATGGCTACACCTTC. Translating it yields CASIVGGGANYGYTF.

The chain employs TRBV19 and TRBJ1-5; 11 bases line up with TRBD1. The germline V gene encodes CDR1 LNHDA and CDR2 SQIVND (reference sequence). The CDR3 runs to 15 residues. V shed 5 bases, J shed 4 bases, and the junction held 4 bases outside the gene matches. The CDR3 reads CASSPDRGPNQPQHF. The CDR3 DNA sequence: TGTGCCAGTAGTCCGGACAGGGGGCCGAATCAGCCCCAGCATTTT.